The entry below gives a single T cell receptor (beta chain) sequence along with its context. This entry belongs to a study of cytomegalovirus exposure and HLA in healthy donors. Study background: Counted in an early data release were 85 million or so unique TCRs from HLA-typed donors.

The study ran its PCR with 60 Vbeta and 13 Jbeta primers. Using immunoSEQ multiplex PCR, the repertoire was profiled, and TCRdb retains in-frame clones only, with some absent. Found here are around 110,000 clones; the top ten clones hold roughly 6.6%. V dropped 4 bases and J dropped 2 bases, with 21 bases sitting between them. Germline CDR1 reads SGDLS; CDR2 reads YYNGEE. The CDR3 runs to 18 residues. Source material: PBMCs. This chain joins TRBV9 and TRBJ1-4; D remains unclear. The clonotype originates from a man aged 40-55 years in good health and CMV-seropositive. CDR3 residues: CASSPAGRAWETNEKLFF. Written as DNA, the CDR3 is TGTGCCAGCAGCCCAGCGGGTAGGGCTTGGGAGACTAATGAAAAACTGTTTTTT.